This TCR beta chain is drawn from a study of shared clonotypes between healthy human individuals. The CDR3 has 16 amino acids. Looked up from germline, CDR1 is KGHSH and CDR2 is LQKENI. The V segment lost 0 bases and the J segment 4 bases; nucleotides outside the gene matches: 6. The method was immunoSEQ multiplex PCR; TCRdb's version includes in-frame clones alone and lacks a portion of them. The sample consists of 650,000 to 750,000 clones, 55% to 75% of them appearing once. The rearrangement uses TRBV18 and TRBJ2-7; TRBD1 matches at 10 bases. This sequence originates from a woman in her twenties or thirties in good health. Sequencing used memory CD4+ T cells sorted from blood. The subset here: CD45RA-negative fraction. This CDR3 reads CASSPPRGQGLYEQYF. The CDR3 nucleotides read TGTGCCAGCTCACCACCCCGGGGACAGGGGCTTTACGAGCAGTACTTC.